The 9 T cell receptor beta chains in this list originate from one sample, sequenced in a study of cytomegalovirus exposure and HLA in healthy donors. TCRdb's table, derived via immunoSEQ multiplex PCR, lists solely in-frame clones and lacks some. This table holds hundreds of thousands of clones, approximately 90% found once. The material sequenced was PBMCs. These receptors originate from a woman younger than 30 in good health and CMV-seronegative.

CDR3 sequence reads: CAVLTDQGETQYF. The CDR3 DNA reads as TGTGCCGTTTTGACCGATCAGGGAGAGACCCAGTACTTC. V and J are TRBV10-3 and TRBJ2-5; D perhaps matches TRBD1 (5 bases). The germline gives CDR1 ENHRY, CDR2 SYGVKD. The CDR3 is 13 residues long. Deletions cut 11 bases from V and 4 bases from J, with 17 bases between.

V usage is TRBV4-1 and J usage is TRBJ2-7; D is perhaps TRBD1 (6 bases). The CDR3 runs to 14 residues. From germline, CDR1 is MGHRA and CDR2 YSYEKL. The V gene lost 1 base and the J gene lost 8 bases, with 15 bases spanning the gap. CDR3 DNA: TGCGCCAGCAGCCAAGTACAGGGCCCAAAAAAGCAGTACTTC. Translation: CASSQVQGPKKQYF.

This clone is a singleton in its sample. The chain joins TRBV9 to TRBJ2-5, with a weak D call TRBD2 (7 bases). Trimming took off 2 bases at V and 4 bases at J, with 15 bases between the two ends. The CDR3 length is 15 residues. The germline V gene encodes CDR1 SGDLS and CDR2 YYNGEE. This CDR3 is CASSVGGGAPETQYF. Here the CDR3 DNA reads TGTGCCAGCAGCGTTGGTGGGGGGGCCCCAGAGACCCAGTACTTC.

This clone has a handful of counts. The chain carries TRBV5-1 and TRBJ2-7; maybe TRBD1 (5 bases). Trimming took off 0 bases at V and 5 bases at J, with 6 bases between the two ends. CDR3 length: 12 amino acids. Germline CDR1 and CDR2: SGHRS and YFSETQ. The CDR3 sequence is CASSLGQNEQYF. In DNA form, the CDR3 reads TGCGCCAGCAGCTTGGGACAGAACGAGCAGTACTTC.

The rearrangement links TRBV7-3 to TRBJ1-2; unclear D gene. Per the germline V gene, CDR1 is SGHTA and CDR2 is FQGTGA. This CDR3 spans 15 amino acids. Deletions cut 4 bases from V and 2 bases from J, with 14 bases between. CDR3 residues: CASSYASPRNYGYTF. CDR3 DNA sequence: TGTGCCAGCAGCTATGCGAGCCCGCGGAACTATGGCTACACCTTC.

The V and J genes are TRBV2 and TRBJ1-1, with D possibly matching TRBD1 (5 bases). Trimming removed 1 base from V and 5 bases from J, with 8 bases in between. The CDR3 sequence is 13 residues long. In germline, CDR1 is SNHLY, CDR2 FYNNEI. This chain's CDR3 is CASSEGGETEAFF. CDR3 nucleotide sequence: TGTGCCAGCAGTGAAGGGGGGGAAACTGAAGCTTTCTTT.

This chain connects TRBV2 to TRBJ1-5; D is possibly TRBD1 (6 bases). Germline V lookup: CDR1 SNHLY, CDR2 FYNNEI. Deletions cut 4 bases from V and 3 bases from J, with 16 bases between. The CDR3 contains 16 residues. The chain's CDR3 is CASSVYGGWVNQPQHF. The CDR3 nucleotides are TGTGCCAGCAGTGTTTATGGGGGCTGGGTCAATCAGCCCCAGCATTTT.

The V gene is TRBV2, the J gene TRBJ1-1, with D hard to call. CDR1 and CDR2 (germline): SNHLY, FYNNEI. V was clipped by 3 bases and J by 6 bases, with 14 bases between them. The CDR3 spans 14 residues. CDR3 residues: CASSDLSRGAEAFF. In DNA form, the CDR3 reads TGTGCCAGCAGTGATTTGAGTAGAGGCGCTGAAGCTTTCTTT.

The CDR3 region is CASSYYAGRPQHF. CDR3 nucleotide sequence: TGTGCCAGCAGTTACTATGCGGGCAGGCCCCAGCATTTT. The chain recombines TRBV6-5 with TRBJ1-5; no clear D gene. Looked up from germline, CDR1 is MNHEY and CDR2 is SVGAGI. The CDR3 has 13 amino acids. The V end lost 1 base, the J end lost 9 bases, and 10 bases lay between the germline ends.